Each of the 2 T cell receptor beta chains below was sequenced from the same sample in a study of T cells in Graves' hyperthyroidism and ophthalmopathy. TCR beta CDR3 regions were amplified from RNA. HTBI primers drove first-round RT-PCR of the TCR CDR3. TCRdb reprocessed the multiplex PCR reads via MiXCR and lists one record per CDR3 protein. The table includes about 360,000 distinct CDR3 sequences, about 13% detected once. Sequences were obtained from blood. Every receptor here comes from a young woman with Graves' hyperthyroidism.

This clonotype has a handful of counts. A much larger clone differs from this one at a single base, so this may be a read error. This sequence joins TRBV27 and TRBJ1-1, with 7 bases matching TRBD1. The V segment lost 5 bases and the J segment 0 bases; nucleotides outside the gene matches: 9. The CDR3 is 16 residues long. Germline CDR1 MNHEY, CDR2 SMNVEV (reference sequence). Here the CDR3 DNA reads TGTGCCAGCAGTCGCCACCCGACAGGGATGAACACTGAAGCTTTCTTT. Protein product: CASSRHPTGMNTEAFF.

In regard to this clonotype: This may arise from a read error, as a much more abundant clone is one base away. The V call is TRBV30, the J call TRBJ1-2, with D unresolved. From germline, CDR1 is GTSNPN and CDR2 SVGIG (reference sequence). Trimming removed 4 bases at V and 4 bases at J, with 13 bases between. CDR3 size: 13 residues. The DNA of the CDR3 is TGTGCCTGGAACCGGGGAGGGCCCTATGGCTACACCTTC. Residues: CAWNRGGPYGYTF. The full variable domain, with the rest looked up from reference TRBV30 and TRBJ1-2, is SQTIHQWPATLVQPVGSPLSLECTVEGTSNPNLYWYRQAAGRGLQLLFYSVGIGQISSEVPQNLSASRPQDRQFILSSKKLLLSDSGFYLCAWNRGGPYGYTFGSGTRLTVV.